This T cell receptor (beta chain) came from a study of T cells in Graves' hyperthyroidism and ophthalmopathy. The CDR3 is made up of 16 amino acids. CDR1 is SGDLS and CDR2 is YYNGEE in the germline V gene. Trimming removed 4 bases from V and 4 bases from J, with 18 bases in between. This clonotype turned up a few times. The source material, RNA transcripts, was used to amplify TCR beta CDR3 regions. The study used the HTBI primer set for a first-round RT-PCR of the TCR CDR3. TCRdb reprocessed the multiplex PCR reads with MiXCR, giving one entry per CDR3 protein. This table has 200,000 to 250,000 distinct CDR3 sequences, under 20% appearing once.

Sequencing was carried out using blood. The receptor's source is a man aged 50-60 years with Graves' hyperthyroidism. This chain connects TRBV9 to TRBJ2-1, with D maybe TRBD1 (5 bases). The CDR3 loop reads CASSPRLKTVYNEQFF. The CDR3 DNA reads as TGTGCCAGCAGCCCCCGGTTGAAGACAGTATACAATGAGCAGTTCTTC.